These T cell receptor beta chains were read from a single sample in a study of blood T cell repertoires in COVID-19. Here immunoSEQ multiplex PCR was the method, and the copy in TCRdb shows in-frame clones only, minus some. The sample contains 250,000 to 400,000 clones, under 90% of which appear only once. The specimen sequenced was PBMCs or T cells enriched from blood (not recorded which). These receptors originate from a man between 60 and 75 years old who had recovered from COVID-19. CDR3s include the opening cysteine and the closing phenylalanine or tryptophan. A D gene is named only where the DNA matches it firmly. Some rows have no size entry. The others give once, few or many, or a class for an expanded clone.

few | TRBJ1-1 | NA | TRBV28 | CASSPLQGQGSLNTEAFF | TGTGCCAGCAGTCCTCTTCAAGGGCAGGGGTCCCTGAACACTGAAGCTTTCTTT
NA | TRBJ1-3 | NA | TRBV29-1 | CSVEVEGSGNTIYF | TGCAGCGTCGAGGTGGAGGGCTCTGGAAACACCATATATTTT
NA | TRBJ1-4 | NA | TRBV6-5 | CASSYGGRGGEKLFF | TGTGCCAGCAGTTATGGGGGCCGGGGGGGCGAAAAACTGTTTTTT
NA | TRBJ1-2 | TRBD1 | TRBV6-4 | CASSEGTGYYGYTF | TGTGCCAGCAGTGAAGGGACAGGATACTATGGCTACACCTTC
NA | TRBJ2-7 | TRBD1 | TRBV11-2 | CASSRQGSDEQYF | TGTGCCAGCAGCCGACAGGGTTCGGACGAGCAGTACTTC
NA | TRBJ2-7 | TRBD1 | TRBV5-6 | CASSLKTGGTMAYEQYF | TGTGCCAGCAGCTTAAAGACAGGGGGCACCATGGCCTACGAGCAGTACTTC
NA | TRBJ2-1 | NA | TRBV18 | CASSPFSSGGSSSYNEQFF | TGTGCCAGCTCACCATTTTCTTCTGGCGGTTCGAGCTCCTACAATGAGCAGTTCTTC
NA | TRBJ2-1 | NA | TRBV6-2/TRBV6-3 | CASSYTENNEQFF | TGTGCCAGCAGTTACACCGAGAACAATGAGCAGTTCTTC
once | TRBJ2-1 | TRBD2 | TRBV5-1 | CASSLELAGAHNEQFF | TGCGCCAGCAGCTTGGAGCTAGCGGGAGCTCACAATGAGCAGTTCTTC
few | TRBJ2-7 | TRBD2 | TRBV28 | CASSLSGRASSGVQYF | TGTGCCAGCAGTTTATCGGGGAGGGCCTCCTCCGGGGTGCAGTACTTC
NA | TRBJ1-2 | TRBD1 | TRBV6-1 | CASSEAGTGSYGYTF | TGTGCCAGCAGTGAAGCAGGGACAGGAAGCTATGGCTACACCTTC
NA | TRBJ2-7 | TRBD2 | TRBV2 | CATAPTSVAYEQYF | TGTGCCACCGCCCCGACTAGCGTCGCCTACGAGCAGTACTTC
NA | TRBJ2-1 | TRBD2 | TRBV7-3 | CASSPSGDYNEQFF | TGTGCCAGCAGCCCTAGCGGGGATTACAATGAGCAGTTCTTC
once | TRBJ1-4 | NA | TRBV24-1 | CATSDPGTFEKLFF | TGTGCCACCAGTGACCCGGGGACATTTGAAAAACTGTTTTTT
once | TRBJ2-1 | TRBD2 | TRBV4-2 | CASSQQTSGTYNEQFF | TGTGCCAGCAGCCAACAGACTAGCGGGACCTACAATGAGCAGTTCTTC
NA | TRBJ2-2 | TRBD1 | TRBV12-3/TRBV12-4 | CASSYRGVGELFF | TGTGCCAGCAGTTACAGGGGTGTCGGGGAGCTGTTTTTT
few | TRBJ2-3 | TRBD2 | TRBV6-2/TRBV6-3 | CASSPGLAVSTDTQYF | TGTGCCAGCAGTCCAGGACTAGCGGTCAGCACAGATACGCAGTATTTT
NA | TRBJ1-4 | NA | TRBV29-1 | CSVNGGATNEKLFF | TGCAGCGTTAACGGGGGGGCAACTAATGAAAAACTGTTTTTT
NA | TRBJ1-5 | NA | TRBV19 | CASSIARHRVGQPQHF | TGTGCCAGTAGTATAGCAAGACACAGGGTCGGGCAGCCCCAGCATTTT
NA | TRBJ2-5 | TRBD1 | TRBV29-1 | CSVDQGASETQYF | TGCAGCGTTGACCAGGGGGCATCGGAGACCCAGTACTTC
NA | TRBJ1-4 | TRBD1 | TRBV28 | CASSLQGTATNEKLFF | TGTGCCAGCAGTCTACAGGGGACTGCAACTAATGAAAAACTGTTTTTT
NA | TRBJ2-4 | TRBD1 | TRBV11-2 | CASSSDRAYIQYF | TGTGCCAGCAGCTCCGACAGGGCATACATTCAGTACTTC
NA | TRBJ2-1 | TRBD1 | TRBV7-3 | CASSRDRGRNEQFF | TGTGCCAGCAGCAGGGACAGGGGGAGGAATGAGCAGTTCTTC
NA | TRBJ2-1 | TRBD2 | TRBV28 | CASSLFGRASYNEQFF | TGTGCCAGCAGTTTATTCGGGAGGGCGAGTTACAATGAGCAGTTCTTC
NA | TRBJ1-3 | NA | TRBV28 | CASRLEGLAGNTIYF | TGTGCCAGCAGACTGGAGGGGCTAGCCGGAAACACCATATATTTT
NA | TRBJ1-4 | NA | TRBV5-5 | CASSGGRTNEKLFF | TGTGCCAGCAGCGGAGGACGGACTAATGAAAAACTGTTTTTT
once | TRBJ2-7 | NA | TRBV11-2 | CASSLGPGRTYEQYF | TGTGCCAGCAGCTTAGGTCCAGGTAGGACCTACGAGCAGTACTTC
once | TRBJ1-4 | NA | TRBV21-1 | CASSVQGLDEKLFF | TGTGCCAGCAGTGTACAGGGGCTAGATGAAAAACTGTTTTTT
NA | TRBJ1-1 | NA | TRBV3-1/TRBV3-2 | CASSQIAGNTEAFF | TGTGCCAGCAGCCAAATCGCGGGAAACACTGAAGCTTTCTTT